This T cell receptor beta chain derives from a study of cytomegalovirus exposure and HLA in healthy donors. The V end lost 2 bases, the J end lost 4 bases, and 12 bases lay between the germline ends. The CDR3 consists of 15 residues. Germline V gives CDR1 SNHLY, CDR2 FYNNEI. Findings of the study overall: An analysis that was carried out later associated 16,951 TCR beta sequences with HLA alleles at 0.05 false discovery rate. According to the study, roughly 180 TCR beta chains were cytomegalovirus-associated.

Primers included in the PCR were 60 Vbeta and 13 Jbeta primers. Produced via immunoSEQ multiplex PCR; TCRdb's table is partial and in-frame only. The data show 110,000 or so clones, roughly 63% seen once. Notes on this clone: Its antigen is still unknown.

This rearrangement joins TRBV2 to TRBJ1-5, with D maybe TRBD1 (6 bases). This receptor was identified in a woman in her sixties or seventies in good health and CMV-seropositive. Sequenced material: PBMCs. CDR3 nucleotides: TGTGCCAGCAGTGAAAGGGGGGGGAATAATCAGCCCCAGCATTTT. It specifies CASSERGGNNQPQHF.